The clone carrying this T cell receptor beta chain was seen more than once but under ten times. Its antigen is unidentified. This sample is drawn from a study of T cells in Graves' hyperthyroidism and ophthalmopathy. Regarding the study as a whole: Most thyroid clonotypes expanded above 0.001 were also detected in blood.

Template material for amplifying TCR beta CDR3 regions consisted of RNA transcripts. Using the HTBI primer set, a first-round RT-PCR was run on the TCR CDR3. TCRdb called the multiplex PCR reads again in MiXCR, with one record for every CDR3 protein. The profile covers 250,000 to 300,000 distinct CDR3 sequences, with approximately 14% appearing a single time and 30% taken by the ten largest. The ends lost 2 bases at V and 4 bases at J; junction bases unmatched: 3. The CDR3 spans 16 residues. CDR1 and CDR2 from the germline V gene are MNHEY and SVGAGI. This chain connects TRBV6-5 to TRBJ2-3; TRBD2 matches 13 bases. This receptor was obtained from a woman aged 45-65 years with Graves' hyperthyroidism that later progressed to Graves' ophthalmopathy. Sequenced input: blood. The CDR3 sequence is CASSYSGTSGADTQYF. The CDR3 DNA is TGTGCCAGCAGTTACAGCGGGACTAGCGGGGCAGATACGCAGTATTTT.